This T cell receptor beta chain emerged from a study of blood T cell repertoires in COVID-19. About the research overall: Whether acute or convalescent, the COVID-19 samples came from the United States, Italy and Spain. The analysed material was cDNA or gDNA that came from T cells, B-cell-depleted T cells, or PBMCs.

Trimming left V 0 bases short and J 7 bases short, with 13 bases between. This CDR3 is 15 amino acids long. In germline, CDR1 is SGDLS, CDR2 YYNGEE. In the authors' methods: The assay estimated nucleated cells by amplifying reference gene primers. The repertoire was sequenced with immunoSEQ multiplex PCR; TCRdb's copy has only in-frame clones and lacks some. From that table come the V and J calls and clone size; the DNA was used to work out D and trimming. The sample holds around 70,000 clones, 90% seen once. This TCR was sampled from a man in his forties or fifties with acute or convalescent COVID-19. Sequencing input: peripheral blood. V gene TRBV9 combines with J gene TRBJ1-4; no definite D call. CDR3 DNA sequence: TGTGCCAGCAGCGTAGCTTCCCGAGACACTGAAAAACTGTTTTTT. It codes for CASSVASRDTEKLFF. Looking up the rest from reference TRBV9 and TRBJ1-4 gives the full variable domain: DSGVTQTPKHLITATGQRVTLRCSPRSGDLSVYWYQQSLDQGLQFLIQYYNGEERAKGNILERFSAQQFPDLHSELNLSSLELGDSALYFCASSVASRDTEKLFFGSGTQLSVL.